What follows are 27 T cell receptor beta chains derived from one specimen sequenced in a study of neurological immune-mediated disorders. TCRdb re-called the 5' RACE reads through MiXCR, storing one row per CDR3 protein. The sample has roughly 34,000 distinct CDR3 sequences; less than 15% are singletons. Time point defined: longitudinal time-point 2. Material for sequencing was PBMCs. The receptors were gathered from a woman aged 40 to 50 in good health.

This clonotype was observed many times. The chain carries TRBV6-5 and TRBJ2-7, with 11 bases identical to TRBD1. The V segment lost 6 bases and the J segment 6 bases; nucleotides outside the gene matches: 10. This CDR3 is built from 15 residues. Germline V gene lookup returns CDR1 MNHEY and CDR2 SVGAGI. The chain's CDR3 is CASRGLGQGAVEQYF. For the CDR3, the DNA is TGTGCCAGCAGGGGACTCGGACAGGGGGCTGTCGAGCAGTACTTC.

There are many counts of this clonotype. The chain has TRBV15 and TRBJ2-3; D is uncertain. Trimming left V 1 base short and J 6 bases short, with 8 bases between. Germline CDR1 is LNHNV and CDR2 is YYDKDF (reference sequence). The CDR3 is made up of 13 amino acids. The CDR3 protein is CATSRGRKDTQYF. The DNA of the CDR3 is TGTGCCACCAGCAGAGGTAGGAAGGATACGCAGTATTTT.

This clonotype was recorded many times. The genes are TRBV20-1 and TRBJ2-7, with a tentative D call TRBD1 (5 bases). CDR1 DFQATT and CDR2 SNEGSKA come from the germline V gene (reference sequence). This CDR3 spans 12 amino acids. The germline V and J ends were trimmed by 6 bases and 2 bases, with 11 bases remaining between them. The chain's CDR3 is CSAQDTAYEQYF. The CDR3 nucleotides are TGCAGTGCACAGGACACAGCCTACGAGCAGTACTTC.

At least ten counts were recorded for this clonotype. This chain connects TRBV12-3 or TRBV12-4 to TRBJ2-1, with 7 bases identical to TRBD2. The CDR3 consists of 15 residues. V lost 5 bases, J lost 0 bases, and 4 bases stayed unmatched. The CDR3 region is CASSSGVSSYNEQFF. In DNA form, the CDR3 reads TGTGCCAGCAGTAGCGGGGTCAGCTCCTACAATGAGCAGTTCTTC.

There are many counts of this clonotype. This chain connects TRBV12-3 or TRBV12-4 to TRBJ1-6, with unresolved D. The CDR3 runs to 15 residues. V lost 5 bases and J 9 bases, leaving 17 bases between the germline ends. CDR3 nucleotides: TGTGCCAGCAGTCCCATTGACCCAGGCGCTTCACCCCTCCACTTT. Encoded protein: CASSPIDPGASPLHF.

This clonotype appeared many times. The V and J genes are TRBV4-3 and TRBJ2-3; 7 bases are a match to TRBD2. V shed 4 bases and J 8 bases; nucleotides not matched to a gene: 6. CDR3 length equals 13 residues. Germline V lookup: CDR1 LGHNA, CDR2 YSLEER. The CDR3 sequence: CASSRGGGGTQYF. The CDR3 nucleotides are TGCGCCAGCAGCCGAGGCGGCGGGGGTACGCAGTATTTT.

This clonotype is medium-sized (0.01 to 0.1%) by share. The genes are TRBV20-1 and TRBJ2-1, with 7 bases lining up with TRBD2. Trimming took 1 base from V and 7 from J; bases not matched to a gene: 4. The CDR3 has 13 amino acids. CDR1 is DFQATT, CDR2 SNEGSKA, per germline (reference sequence). The CDR3 DNA reads TGCAGTGCTAGAGGACTAGCACCAAATGAGCAGTTCTTC. Residues: CSARGLAPNEQFF.

The table lists this clonotype with many counts. CDR3 protein: CASSLGDRGHLSETQYF. The CDR3 DNA sequence: TGTGCCAGCAGCTTAGGTGACAGGGGGCACCTATCGGAGACCCAGTACTTC. The rearrangement links TRBV7-2 to TRBJ2-5; TRBD1 aligns across 10 bases. Unmatched junction bases numbered 10, after V lost 1 base and J lost 5 bases. Germline CDR1 and CDR2: SGHTA and FQGNSA. This CDR3 region has 17 residues.

The table lists this clonotype with many counts. This chain uses TRBV5-1 with TRBJ1-6; D call uncertain. V gave up 0 bases and J gave up 8 bases, with 9 bases separating them. This CDR3 is built from 14 residues. Germline CDR1 SGHRS, CDR2 YFSETQ. The DNA for the CDR3 is TGCGCCAGCAGCTTGGGGGTCGGGGATTCACCCCTCCACTTT. It codes for CASSLGVGDSPLHF.

For this clonotype: Since a much larger clone is just one base distant, this may be a read error. The chain's CDR3 is CASSHGGQEQFF. CDR3 nucleotides: TGTGCCAGCAGCCACGGTGGGCAGGAGCAGTTCTTC. This chain uses TRBV7-3 with TRBJ2-1; no firm D call. The CDR3 spans 12 residues. The V end lost 5 bases, the J end lost 10 bases, and 12 bases lay between the germline ends. Germline V lookup: CDR1 SGHTA, CDR2 FQGTGA.

This clonotype was detected many times. The genes are TRBV6-2 or TRBV6-3 and TRBJ1-5, with D possibly being TRBD1 (6 bases). This CDR3 contains 13 residues. Germline CDR1 and CDR2: MNHEY and SVGEGT. The V end lost 5 bases, the J end lost 3 bases, and 8 bases lay between the germline ends. CDR3: CASSGQTNQPQHF. The DNA of the CDR3 is TGTGCCAGCAGTGGACAGACCAATCAGCCCCAGCATTTT.

This clonotype was observed at least ten times. V gene TRBV27 combines with J gene TRBJ1-1; D may be TRBD1 (6 bases). Trimming took 2 bases from V and 4 from J, leaving 8 bases between them. The CDR3 is 13 residues long. CDR1 is MNHEY and CDR2 is SMNVEV in the germline V gene (reference sequence). The CDR3 DNA reads as TGTGCCAGCAGTTTAAGGGGGATCACTGAAGCTTTCTTT. Protein sequence: CASSLRGITEAFF.

This clonotype was seen ten or more times. The chain recombines TRBV5-1 with TRBJ2-1; 7 bases match TRBD2. V lost 0 bases to trimming and J lost 3 bases; unmatched junction nucleotides: 3. Germline V lookup: CDR1 SGHRS, CDR2 YFSETQ. The CDR3 is 15 amino acids. CDR3 loop: CASSLEASGYNEQFF. The CDR3 DNA follows: TGCGCCAGCAGCTTGGAGGCTAGCGGCTACAATGAGCAGTTCTTC.

This clonotype occurred a few times. One end of the junction is discordant with germline, which a read error may explain. The CDR3 here is CSALTPLAGMETQYF. Written as DNA, the CDR3 is TGTAGTGCCCTAACCCCCCTAGCGGGTATGGAGACCCAGTACTTC. V is TRBV20-1 and J is TRBJ2-5; TRBD2 agrees at 8 bases. The CDR3 spans 15 residues. Germline V gene data show CDR1 as DFQATT and CDR2 as SNEGSKA (reference sequence).

By share of the sample, this clonotype is medium-sized (0.01 to 0.1%). The V gene is TRBV10-3, the J gene TRBJ2-1; D might be TRBD1 (6 bases). CDR1 is ENHRY and CDR2 is SYGVKD in the germline V gene. Trimming cost V 5 bases and J 6 bases, with 23 bases left between them. The CDR3 consists of 17 residues. The CDR3 protein is CAISKHSGTPSANEQFF. The CDR3 nucleotides read TGTGCCATCAGTAAACACTCCGGGACACCGTCAGCCAATGAGCAGTTCTTC.

This clonotype was found many times. V gene TRBV5-1 combines with J gene TRBJ1-1, with D possibly TRBD1 on 6 matching bases. The germline V gene encodes CDR1 SGHRS and CDR2 YFSETQ. Trimming removed 3 bases from V and 4 bases from J, with 13 bases in between. This CDR3 region has 14 residues. CDR3: CASSSQTGFTEAFF. DNA of the CDR3: TGCGCCAGCAGCTCGCAGACAGGATTCACTGAAGCTTTCTTT.

This clonotype was recorded many times. The chain uses TRBV5-1 and TRBJ2-1, with TRBD1 matching 7 bases. CDR1 SGHRS and CDR2 YFSETQ come from the germline V gene. This CDR3 region has 12 residues. J lost 5 bases, V lost 7 bases, and 3 bases had no gene match. CDR3 sequence (DNA): TGCGCCAGCTCAAGGGGGCACAATGAGCAGTTCTTC. Its translation: CASSRGHNEQFF.

This clonotype was counted many times. V gene TRBV4-3 combines with J gene TRBJ1-1; no definite D call. CDR1 is LGHNA, CDR2 YSLEER, per germline. This CDR3 has 15 amino acids. Trimming took off 2 bases at V and 5 bases at J, with 15 bases between the two ends. DNA for the CDR3: TGCGCCAGCAGCCAATCAAGGGAGGAGATGACTGAAGCTTTCTTT. It translates to CASSQSREEMTEAFF.

This clonotype occurred many times. J is TRBJ2-7 and V is TRBV5-1; 9 bases align to TRBD1. Looked up from germline, CDR1 is SGHRS and CDR2 is YFSETQ. Trimming cost V 6 bases and J 4 bases; bases outside gene matches: 8. This CDR3 region has 14 residues. The CDR3 loop is CASNPGTGPYEQYF. The CDR3 region has the DNA TGCGCCAGCAACCCCGGGACAGGGCCGTACGAGCAGTACTTC.

This clonotype has a count of ten or more. The CDR3 sequence is CAISEPPGTGRNIQYF. The DNA of the CDR3 is TGTGCCATCAGTGAGCCACCCGGGACAGGGAGAAACATTCAGTACTTC. This chain joins TRBV10-3 and TRBJ2-4; 9 positions match TRBD1. The germline V gene has CDR1 ENHRY and CDR2 SYGVKD. The CDR3 extends over 16 amino acids. The V segment lost 2 bases and the J segment 6 bases; nucleotides outside the gene matches: 8.

Only one count was recorded for this clonotype. One end of the junction varies from germline; a read error may be responsible. The gene calls are TRBV6-2 or TRBV6-3 and TRBJ2-1; 8 bases align to TRBD2. The CDR3 is 15 amino acids. The germline CDR1 and CDR2 sequences are MNHEY and SVGEGT. Here the CDR3 DNA reads TGTGCCAGTAGTTTAGGGACTAGAGGATACAATGAGCAGTTCTTC. Its protein product is CASSLGTRGYNEQFF.

By share, this clonotype counts as medium-sized. The J gene is TRBJ2-1, the V gene TRBV20-1; 10 nucleotides align to TRBD2. Per germline, CDR1 DFQATT and CDR2 SNEGSKA (reference sequence). This CDR3 spans 15 amino acids. V shed 5 bases, J shed 3 bases, and the junction held 7 bases outside the gene matches. The CDR3 DNA reads TGCAGTGCTGAACCCAGCGGGAGGGGCTACAATGAGCAGTTCTTC. Amino acid sequence: CSAEPSGRGYNEQFF.

This clonotype was recorded at least ten times. The chain uses TRBV20-1 and TRBJ2-5; perhaps TRBD2 as D (6 bases). V was pared by 2 bases and J by 1 base, with 11 bases between. The CDR3 loop spans 14 amino acids. Germline V gene sequence: CDR1 DFQATT, CDR2 SNEGSKA (reference sequence). The DNA for the CDR3 is TGCAGTGCTAGATCCCGGGGGTTCCAAGAGACCCAGTACTTC. Its translation is CSARSRGFQETQYF.

Turning to this clonotype: A much larger clone differs from this one at a single base, so this may be a read error. The gene calls are TRBV5-1 and TRBJ1-2; the D gene is possibly TRBD1 (6 bases). There are 15 residues in the CDR3. Germline CDR1 is SGHRS and CDR2 is YFSETQ. V lost 4 bases to trimming and J lost 2 bases, with 15 bases between them. CDR3 in DNA: TGCGCCAGCAGCCATCGGGCAGGGGAAAACTATGGCTACACCTTC. Translation gives CASSHRAGENYGYTF.

In its sample, this clonotype was seen many times. The chain is built from TRBV5-1 and TRBJ1-2; D might be TRBD1 (6 bases). Germline-derived CDR1 and CDR2 are SGHRS and YFSETQ. The CDR3 is made up of 14 amino acids. Trimming stripped 1 base from V and 6 bases from J, with 13 bases between. The CDR3 spells CASSLMGADHGYTF. The DNA of the CDR3 is TGCGCCAGCAGCTTGATGGGGGCTGACCATGGCTACACCTTC.

This clonotype was found many times. As DNA, the CDR3 is TGTGCCAGCAGTGACGGGACAGACGAAGCTTTCTTT. Translation: CASSDGTDEAFF. The genes are TRBV12-3 or TRBV12-4 and TRBJ1-1, with 7 positions matching TRBD1. CDR3 length: 12 residues. J lost 8 bases, V lost 5 bases, and 5 bases had no gene match.

This clonotype was seen ten or more times. V is TRBV10-3 and J is TRBJ1-1, with TRBD1 matching over 7 bases. The CDR3 is 13 amino acids. After removal of 7 bases from V and 4 bases from J, the junction contained 6 bases not matched to a gene. Germline V gene sequence: CDR1 ENHRY, CDR2 SYGVKD. This CDR3 is CAINKEGATEAFF. CDR3 nucleotides: TGTGCCATCAACAAGGAGGGGGCCACTGAAGCTTTCTTT.